This T cell receptor beta chain stems from a study of blood T cells in healthy people across ages. Whole-study findings and limits: When set beside aged donors, long-lived donors presented more naive CD4+ cells and higher diversity. In older individuals, TCR beta diversity per million T cells was lower, falling roughly linearly with age.

Concerning this clonotype itself: Its antigen is undetermined.

The second PCR ran about 7 to 12 cycles with a sample-barcoded 5' primer and J-beta primers. A template-switch adaptor containing 12 random nucleotides labeled each cDNA molecule. Using its own MiXCR run on the 5' RACE reads, TCRdb lists one record per CDR3 protein. Among about 640,000 distinct CDR3 sequences listed, approximately 50% were seen once. V was clipped by 2 bases and J by 8 bases, with 15 bases between them. Germline lookup yields CDR1 MGHRA and CDR2 YSYEKL. The CDR3 is 14 residues long. The donors, all healthy, were Caucasians living in Russia, aged about 6 to 95. Sample: blood. The TCR was taken from a man aged 60-69 years in good health. The rearrangement joins TRBV4-1 to TRBJ1-2; D is unresolved. The CDR3, as DNA: TGCGCCAGCAGCCAACCAGGACGGCGTTTGGGCTACACCTTC. As protein: CASSQPGRRLGYTF.